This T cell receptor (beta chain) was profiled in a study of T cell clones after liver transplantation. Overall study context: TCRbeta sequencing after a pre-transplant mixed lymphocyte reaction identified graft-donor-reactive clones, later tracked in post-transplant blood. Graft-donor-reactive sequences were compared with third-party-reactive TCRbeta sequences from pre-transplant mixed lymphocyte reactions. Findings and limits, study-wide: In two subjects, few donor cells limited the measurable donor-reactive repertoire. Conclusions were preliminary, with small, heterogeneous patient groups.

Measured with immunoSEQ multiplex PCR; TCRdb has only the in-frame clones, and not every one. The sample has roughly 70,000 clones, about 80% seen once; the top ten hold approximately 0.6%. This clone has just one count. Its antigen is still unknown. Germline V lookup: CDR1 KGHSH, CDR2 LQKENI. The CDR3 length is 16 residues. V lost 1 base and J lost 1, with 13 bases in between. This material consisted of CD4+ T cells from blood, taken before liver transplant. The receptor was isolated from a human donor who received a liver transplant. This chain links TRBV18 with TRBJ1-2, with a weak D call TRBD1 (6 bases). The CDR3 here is CASSPRSTGLNYGYTF. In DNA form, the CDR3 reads TGTGCCAGCTCACCACGGTCGACAGGCCTTAACTATGGCTACACCTTC.